The clone carrying this T cell receptor beta chain was detected only once. Its cognate antigen is unknown. The donors, nominally healthy at sampling, likely had unrecorded immune exposures. This specimen belongs to a study of cytomegalovirus exposure and HLA in healthy donors. Study-wide results and limits: Association of under 20,000 TCR beta sequences with HLA alleles was found at 0.05 false discovery rate in a later analysis. As a later analysis showed, a missense DCLRE1C variant was linked to trimming of TCR beta V- and J-genes.

Primers for the PCR totalled 60 Vbeta and 13 Jbeta. Profiling relied on immunoSEQ multiplex PCR, and the TCRdb table lists in-frame clones only, not all of them. The profile shows under 200,000 clones, about four fifths of them singletons. This sequence originates from a woman between 18 and 30 years old in good health and CMV-seronegative. The sample taken for sequencing was PBMCs.

CDR3 amino acids: CASSSQGDYGYTF. Written as DNA, the CDR3 is TGTGCCAGCAGTTCGCAGGGGGACTATGGCTACACCTTC. The V and J genes are TRBV27 and TRBJ1-2, with 7 positions matching TRBD1. The CDR3 runs 13 residues. Germline CDR1 is MNHEY and CDR2 is SMNVEV (reference sequence). V lost 4 bases to trimming and J lost 3 bases; unmatched junction nucleotides: 2.